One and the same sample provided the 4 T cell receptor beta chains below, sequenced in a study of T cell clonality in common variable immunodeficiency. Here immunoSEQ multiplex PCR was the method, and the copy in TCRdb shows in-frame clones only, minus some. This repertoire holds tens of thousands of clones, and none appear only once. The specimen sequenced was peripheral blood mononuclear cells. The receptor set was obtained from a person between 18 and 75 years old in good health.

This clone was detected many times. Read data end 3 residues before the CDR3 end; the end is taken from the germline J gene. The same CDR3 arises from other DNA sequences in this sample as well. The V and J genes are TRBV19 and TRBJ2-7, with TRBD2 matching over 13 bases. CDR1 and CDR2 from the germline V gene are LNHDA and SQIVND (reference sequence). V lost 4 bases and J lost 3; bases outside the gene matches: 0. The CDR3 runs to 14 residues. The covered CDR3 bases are TGTGCCAGTAGTAGGACTAGCGGGAGCTACGAG. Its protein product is CASSRTSGSYE. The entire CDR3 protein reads CASSRTSGSYEQYF.

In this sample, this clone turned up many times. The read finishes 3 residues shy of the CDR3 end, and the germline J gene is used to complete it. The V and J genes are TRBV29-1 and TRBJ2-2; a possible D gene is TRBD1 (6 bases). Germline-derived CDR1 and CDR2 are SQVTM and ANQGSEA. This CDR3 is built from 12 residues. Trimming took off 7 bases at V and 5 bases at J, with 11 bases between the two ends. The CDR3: CSASQGTGELFF. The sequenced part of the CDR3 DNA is TGCAGCGCCTCCCAGGGGACCGGGGAG.

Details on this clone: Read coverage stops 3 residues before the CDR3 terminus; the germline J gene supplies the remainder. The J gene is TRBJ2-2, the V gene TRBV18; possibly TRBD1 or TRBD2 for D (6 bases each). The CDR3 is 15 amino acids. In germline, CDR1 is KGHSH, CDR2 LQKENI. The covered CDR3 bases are TGTGCCAGCTCACAACAGGGTGGAGGGGCCAACGTG. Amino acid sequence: CASSQQGGGANV. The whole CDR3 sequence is CASSQQGGGANVLFF.

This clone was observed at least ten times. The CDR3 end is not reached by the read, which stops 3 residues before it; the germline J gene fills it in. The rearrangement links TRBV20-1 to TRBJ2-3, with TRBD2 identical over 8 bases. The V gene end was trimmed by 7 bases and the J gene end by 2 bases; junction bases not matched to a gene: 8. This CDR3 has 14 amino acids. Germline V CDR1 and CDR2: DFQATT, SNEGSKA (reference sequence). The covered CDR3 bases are TGCAGTGGAACGGGGGGGGCATCCACAGATACG. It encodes CSGTGGASTDT. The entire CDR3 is CSGTGGASTDTQYF.